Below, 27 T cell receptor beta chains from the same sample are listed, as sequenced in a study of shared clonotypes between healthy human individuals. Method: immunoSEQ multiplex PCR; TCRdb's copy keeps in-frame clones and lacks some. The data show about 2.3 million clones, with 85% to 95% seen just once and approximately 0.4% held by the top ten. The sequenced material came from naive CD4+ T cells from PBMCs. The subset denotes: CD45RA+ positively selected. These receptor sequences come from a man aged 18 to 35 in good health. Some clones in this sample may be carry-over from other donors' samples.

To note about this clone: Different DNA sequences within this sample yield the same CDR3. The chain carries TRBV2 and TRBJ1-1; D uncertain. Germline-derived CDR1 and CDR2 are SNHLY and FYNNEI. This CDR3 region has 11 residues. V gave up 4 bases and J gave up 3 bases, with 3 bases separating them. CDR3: CASSADTEAFF. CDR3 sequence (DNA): TGTGCCAGCAGTGCCGACACTGAAGCTTTCTTT.

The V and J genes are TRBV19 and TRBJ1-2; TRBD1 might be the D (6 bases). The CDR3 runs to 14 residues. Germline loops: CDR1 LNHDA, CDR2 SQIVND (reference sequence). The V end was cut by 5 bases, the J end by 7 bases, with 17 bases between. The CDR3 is CASSLDRGTSGYTF. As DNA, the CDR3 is TGTGCCAGTAGTTTGGACAGAGGGACGTCTGGCTACACCTTC. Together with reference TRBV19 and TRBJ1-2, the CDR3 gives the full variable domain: DGGITQSPKYLFRKEGQNVTLSCEQNLNHDAMYWYRQDPGQGLRLIYYSQIVNDFQKGDIAEGYSVSREKKESFPLTVTSAQKNPTAFYLCASSLDRGTSGYTFGSGTRLTVV.

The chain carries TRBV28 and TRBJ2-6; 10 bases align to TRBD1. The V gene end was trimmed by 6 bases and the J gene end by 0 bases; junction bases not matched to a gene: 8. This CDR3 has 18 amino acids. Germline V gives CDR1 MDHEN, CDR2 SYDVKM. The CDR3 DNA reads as TGTGCCAGCAGCAGCGGGGACAGGGGCGTCTCTGGGGCCAACGTCCTGACTTTC. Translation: CASSSGDRGVSGANVLTF.

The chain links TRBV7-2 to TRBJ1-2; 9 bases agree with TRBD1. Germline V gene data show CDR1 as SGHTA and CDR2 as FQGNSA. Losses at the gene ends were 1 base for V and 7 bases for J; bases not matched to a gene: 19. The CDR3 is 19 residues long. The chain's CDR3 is CASSLEAFPSGQGSLGYTF. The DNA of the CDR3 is TGTGCCAGCAGCTTAGAAGCCTTCCCATCAGGACAGGGGAGTCTTGGCTACACCTTC. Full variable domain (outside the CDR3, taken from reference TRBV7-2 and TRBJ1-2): GAGVSQSPSNKVTEKGKDVELRCDPISGHTALYWYRQSLGQGLEFLIYFQGNSAPDKSGLPSDRFSAERTGGSVSTLTIQRTQQEDSAVYLCASSLEAFPSGQGSLGYTFGSGTRLTVV.

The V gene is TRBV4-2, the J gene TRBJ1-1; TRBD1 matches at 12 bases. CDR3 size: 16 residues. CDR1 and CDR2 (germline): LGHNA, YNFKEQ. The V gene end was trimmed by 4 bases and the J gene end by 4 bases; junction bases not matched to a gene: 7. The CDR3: CASSRGTGGRSTEAFF. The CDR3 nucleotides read TGTGCCAGCAGCCGAGGGACAGGGGGCCGAAGCACTGAAGCTTTCTTT.

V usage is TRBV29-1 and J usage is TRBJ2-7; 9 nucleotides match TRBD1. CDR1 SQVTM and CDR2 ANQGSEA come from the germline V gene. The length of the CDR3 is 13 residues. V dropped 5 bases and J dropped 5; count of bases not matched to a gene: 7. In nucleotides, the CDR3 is TGCAGCGTTCTAACAGGGGGCTTCAACGAGCAGTACTTC. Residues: CSVLTGGFNEQYF.

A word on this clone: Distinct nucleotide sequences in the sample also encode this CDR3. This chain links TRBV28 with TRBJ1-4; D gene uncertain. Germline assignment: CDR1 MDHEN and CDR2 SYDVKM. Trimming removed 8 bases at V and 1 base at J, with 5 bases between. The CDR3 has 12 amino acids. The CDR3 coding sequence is TGTGCCAGCCGAGTAACTAATGAAAAACTGTTTTTT. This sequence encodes CASRVTNEKLFF.

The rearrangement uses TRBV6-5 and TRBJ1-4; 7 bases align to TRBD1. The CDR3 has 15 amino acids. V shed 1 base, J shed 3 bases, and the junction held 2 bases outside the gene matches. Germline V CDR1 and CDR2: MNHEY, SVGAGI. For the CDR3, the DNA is TGTGCCAGCAGTTACTGGAGGGGGCCTAATGAAAAACTGTTTTTT. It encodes CASSYWRGPNEKLFF.

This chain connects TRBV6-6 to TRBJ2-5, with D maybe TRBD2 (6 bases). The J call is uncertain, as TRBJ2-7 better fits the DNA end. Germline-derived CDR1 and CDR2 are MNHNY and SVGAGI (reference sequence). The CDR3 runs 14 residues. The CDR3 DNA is TGTGCCAGCAGTCTAGCTGGAGGGACCTACGAGCAGTACTTC. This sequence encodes CASSLAGGTYEQYF.

The CDR3 nucleotides are TGCGCCAGCAGCTTGGTTAGCGGGAGTCCCACCTACGAGCAGTACTTC. Protein: CASSLVSGSPTYEQYF. This rearrangement joins TRBV5-1 to TRBJ2-7; 9 bases are a match to TRBD2. The CDR3 runs 16 residues. Per the germline V gene, CDR1 is SGHRS and CDR2 is YFSETQ. Trimming cost V 0 bases and J 2 bases; bases outside gene matches: 6. The variable domain in full, with the rest retrieved from reference TRBV5-1 and TRBJ2-7, is KAGVTQTPRYLIKTRGQQVTLSCSPISGHRSVSWYQQTPGQGLQFLFEYFSETQRNKGNFPGRFSGRQFSNSRSEMNVSTLELGDSALYLCASSLVSGSPTYEQYFGPGTRLTVT.

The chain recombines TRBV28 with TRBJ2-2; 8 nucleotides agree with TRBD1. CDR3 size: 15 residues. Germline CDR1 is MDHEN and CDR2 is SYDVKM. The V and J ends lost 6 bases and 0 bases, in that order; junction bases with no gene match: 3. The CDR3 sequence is CASRTTGANTGELFF. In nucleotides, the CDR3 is TGTGCCAGCAGAACGACAGGGGCGAACACCGGGGAGCTGTTTTTT.

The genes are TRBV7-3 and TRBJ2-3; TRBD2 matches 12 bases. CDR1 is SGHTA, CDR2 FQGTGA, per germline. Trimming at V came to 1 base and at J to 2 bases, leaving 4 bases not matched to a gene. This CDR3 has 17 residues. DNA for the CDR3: TGTGCCAGCAGCTTAAGCGGACTAGCGGGAACCACAGATACGCAGTATTTT. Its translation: CASSLSGLAGTTDTQYF.

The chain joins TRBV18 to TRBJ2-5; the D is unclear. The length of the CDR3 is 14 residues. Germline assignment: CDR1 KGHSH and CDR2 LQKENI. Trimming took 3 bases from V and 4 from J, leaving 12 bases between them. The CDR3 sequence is CASSPGPGAETQYF. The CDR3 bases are TGTGCCAGCTCACCGGGCCCAGGCGCAGAGACCCAGTACTTC.

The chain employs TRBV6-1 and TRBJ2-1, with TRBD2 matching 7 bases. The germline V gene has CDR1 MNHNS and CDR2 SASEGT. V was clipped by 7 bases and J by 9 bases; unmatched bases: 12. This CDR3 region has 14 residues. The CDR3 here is CASTKTRGVGEQFF. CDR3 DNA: TGTGCCAGCACCAAAACCCGGGGGGTTGGTGAGCAGTTCTTC.

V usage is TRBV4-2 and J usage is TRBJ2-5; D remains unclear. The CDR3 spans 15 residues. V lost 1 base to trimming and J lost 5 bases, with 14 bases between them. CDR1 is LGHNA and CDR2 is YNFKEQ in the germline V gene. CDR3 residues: CASSQGAKGPETQYF. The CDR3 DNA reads TGTGCCAGCAGCCAAGGGGCAAAGGGCCCGGAGACCCAGTACTTC.

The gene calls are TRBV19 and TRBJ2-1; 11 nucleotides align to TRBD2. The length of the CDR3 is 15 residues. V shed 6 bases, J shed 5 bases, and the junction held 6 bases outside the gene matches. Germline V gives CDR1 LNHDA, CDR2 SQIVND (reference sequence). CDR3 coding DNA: TGTGCCAGTAGAGATAGACTAGCGGGACACAATGAGCAGTTCTTC. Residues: CASRDRLAGHNEQFF.

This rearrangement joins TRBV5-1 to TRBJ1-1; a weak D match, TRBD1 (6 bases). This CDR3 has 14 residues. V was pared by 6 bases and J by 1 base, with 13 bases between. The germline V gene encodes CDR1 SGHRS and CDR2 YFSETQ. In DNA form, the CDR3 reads TGCGCCAGCAAGGCAGGGGCCGCGAACACTGAAGCTTTCTTT. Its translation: CASKAGAANTEAFF.

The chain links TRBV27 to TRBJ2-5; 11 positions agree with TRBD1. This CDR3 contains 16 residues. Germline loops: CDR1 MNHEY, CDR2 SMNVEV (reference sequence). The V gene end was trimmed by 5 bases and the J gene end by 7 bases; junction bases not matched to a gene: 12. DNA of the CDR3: TGTGCCAGCAGTATCTCCGGGACAGGGGGGACGGGGACCCAGTACTTC. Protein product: CASSISGTGGTGTQYF.

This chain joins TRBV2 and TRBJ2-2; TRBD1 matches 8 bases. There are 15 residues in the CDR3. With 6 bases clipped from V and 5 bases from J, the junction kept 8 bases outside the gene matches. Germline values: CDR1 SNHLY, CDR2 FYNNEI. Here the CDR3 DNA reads TGTGCCAGCAGGCCGCAGGGGGCTGGGACCGGGGAGCTGTTTTTT. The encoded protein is CASRPQGAGTGELFF.

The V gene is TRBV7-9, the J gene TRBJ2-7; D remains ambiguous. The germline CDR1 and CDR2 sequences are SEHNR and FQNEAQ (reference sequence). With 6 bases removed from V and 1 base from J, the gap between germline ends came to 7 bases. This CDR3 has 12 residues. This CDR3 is CASSIASYEQYF. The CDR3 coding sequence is TGTGCCAGCAGTATAGCATCCTACGAGCAGTACTTC.

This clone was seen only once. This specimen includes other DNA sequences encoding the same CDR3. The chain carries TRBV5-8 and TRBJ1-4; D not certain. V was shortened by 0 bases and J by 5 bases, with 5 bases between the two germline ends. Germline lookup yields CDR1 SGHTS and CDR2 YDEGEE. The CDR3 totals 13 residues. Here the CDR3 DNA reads TGTGCCAGCAGCTTGGTGCGGAATGAAAAACTGTTTTTT. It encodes CASSLVRNEKLFF.

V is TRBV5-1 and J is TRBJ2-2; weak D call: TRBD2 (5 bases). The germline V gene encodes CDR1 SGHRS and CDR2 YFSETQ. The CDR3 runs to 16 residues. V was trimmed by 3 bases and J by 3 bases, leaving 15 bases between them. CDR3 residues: CASSSDYRGDTGELFF. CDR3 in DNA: TGCGCCAGCAGCTCCGACTACCGAGGAGACACCGGGGAGCTGTTTTTT.

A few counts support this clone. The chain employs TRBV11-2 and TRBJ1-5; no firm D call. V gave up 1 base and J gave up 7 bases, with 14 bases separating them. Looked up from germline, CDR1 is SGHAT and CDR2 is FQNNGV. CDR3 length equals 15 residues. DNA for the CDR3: TGTGCCAGCAGCTTAGGCGGCGGGTCATGGCAGCCCCAGCATTTT. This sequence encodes CASSLGGGSWQPQHF.

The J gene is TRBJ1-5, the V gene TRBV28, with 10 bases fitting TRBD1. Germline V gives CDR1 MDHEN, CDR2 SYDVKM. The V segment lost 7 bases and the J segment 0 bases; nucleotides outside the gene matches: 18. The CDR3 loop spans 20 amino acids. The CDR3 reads CASTPGGKGQGIYSNQPQHF. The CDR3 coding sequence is TGTGCCAGCACCCCGGGGGGGAAGGGACAGGGGATCTATAGCAATCAGCCCCAGCATTTT. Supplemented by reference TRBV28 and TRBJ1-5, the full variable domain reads DVKVTQSSRYLVKRTGEKVFLECVQDMDHENMFWYRQDPGLGLRLIYFSYDVKMKEKGDIPEGYSVSREKKERFSLILESASTNQTSMYLCASTPGGKGQGIYSNQPQHFGDGTRLSIL.

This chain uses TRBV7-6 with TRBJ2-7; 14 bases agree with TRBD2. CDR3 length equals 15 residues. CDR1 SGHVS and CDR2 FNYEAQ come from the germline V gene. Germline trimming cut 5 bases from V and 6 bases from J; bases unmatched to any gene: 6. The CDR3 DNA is TGTGCCAGCAGCCAGGGACTAGCGGGAGCGGGCGAGCAGTACTTC. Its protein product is CASSQGLAGAGEQYF.

CDR3 bases: TGCGCCAGCAGCCTAACTCCGCAGATTTACTCTGGAAACACCATATATTTT. As protein: CASSLTPQIYSGNTIYF. The genes are TRBV4-1 and TRBJ1-3; unclear D gene. CDR3 length equals 17 residues. Trimming left V 4 bases short and J 0 bases short, with 16 bases between. The germline CDR1 and CDR2 sequences are MGHRA and YSYEKL.

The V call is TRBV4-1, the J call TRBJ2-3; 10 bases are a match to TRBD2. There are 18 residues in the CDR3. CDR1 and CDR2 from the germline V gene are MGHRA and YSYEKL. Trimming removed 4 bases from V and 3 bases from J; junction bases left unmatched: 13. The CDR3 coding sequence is TGCGCCAGCAGCCTTATAATTCCGGGACTAGCGCCGACAGATACGCAGTATTTT. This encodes CASSLIIPGLAPTDTQYF.